Listed below are T cell receptor beta chains from one sample, sequenced in a study of cytomegalovirus exposure and HLA in healthy donors. Measured with immunoSEQ multiplex PCR; TCRdb has only the in-frame clones, and not every one. The specimen's table records around 55,000 clones. The sequenced material came from PBMCs. The receptor set was obtained from a middle-aged man in good health and CMV-seropositive. Each CDR3 is given with its conserved first and last residue.

v_call,cdr3_aa
TRBV2,CASSEGWGFYGYTF
TRBV2,CASRDRENTEAFF
TRBV7-2,CASSSEGRGTDTQYF
TRBV4-1,CASSTSGETYNEQFF
TRBV4-1,CASSQEGAPQPQHF
TRBV6-4,CASSSGSTGELFF
TRBV7-6,CASSLRDRGRGEKLFF
TRBV7-2,CASSVRDNQGGYF
TRBV7-8,CASSLWEINSYEQYF
TRBV28,CASSPGLAGDYEQYF
TRBV4-2,CASSQDGGGVDHTEAFF
TRBV5-1,CASSLGYLAGITDTQYF
TRBV27,CASSQDRYNQPQHF
TRBV5-1,CASRQGIGSPYEQYF
TRBV6-1,CASSEAFVEGSIQYF
TRBV6-5,CASMWANRGAYEQYF
TRBV6-5,CASSSLASSYNEQFF
TRBV7-9,CASSLGGEVDGYTF
TRBV10-3,CAISRTGNEQYF
TRBV7-8,CASSGRGEQYF
TRBV7-2,CASSLPGVSYEQYF
TRBV27,CASSFWGGNGYTF
TRBV4-3,CASSQDVAEPGLAGETQETQYF
TRBV30,CAWNLNQGTQAPLHF
TRBV9,CASSPRGDSGANVLTF
TRBV13,CASSLQGSGANVLTF
TRBV4-1,CASSHPGLAGGPETQYF
TRBV4-2,CASSQGTSGQETQYF
TRBV5-6,CASSTFLGGYYEQYF
TRBV2,CASMKRLYNEQFF
TRBV27,CASSLSKGLAGTNEQFF
TRBV30,CAWSRVAGRAYNEQFF
TRBV6-1,CASSEELTGGLRNIQYF
TRBV30,CAWSALDRGPGGYTF
TRBV7-2,CASSPPLAGVGDTQYF
TRBV7-2,CASSLDPLAGVNEQYF
TRBV4-3,CASSQDREGFQPQHF
TRBV5-1,CASSPGQGRTEDGGYTF
TRBV27,CASSRLDISSYEQYF
TRBV10-3,CAISGSESYEQYF
TRBV5-1,CASSLGAGEQYF
TRBV7-2,CASSLIRGRTYEQYF
TRBV7-9,CASGQGNSGNTIYF
TRBV18,CASSPKQLNTEAFF
TRBV19,CASSLLVNTEAFF
TRBV5-1,CASSFVQEYEQYF
TRBV18,CASSPPRLGSGANVLTF